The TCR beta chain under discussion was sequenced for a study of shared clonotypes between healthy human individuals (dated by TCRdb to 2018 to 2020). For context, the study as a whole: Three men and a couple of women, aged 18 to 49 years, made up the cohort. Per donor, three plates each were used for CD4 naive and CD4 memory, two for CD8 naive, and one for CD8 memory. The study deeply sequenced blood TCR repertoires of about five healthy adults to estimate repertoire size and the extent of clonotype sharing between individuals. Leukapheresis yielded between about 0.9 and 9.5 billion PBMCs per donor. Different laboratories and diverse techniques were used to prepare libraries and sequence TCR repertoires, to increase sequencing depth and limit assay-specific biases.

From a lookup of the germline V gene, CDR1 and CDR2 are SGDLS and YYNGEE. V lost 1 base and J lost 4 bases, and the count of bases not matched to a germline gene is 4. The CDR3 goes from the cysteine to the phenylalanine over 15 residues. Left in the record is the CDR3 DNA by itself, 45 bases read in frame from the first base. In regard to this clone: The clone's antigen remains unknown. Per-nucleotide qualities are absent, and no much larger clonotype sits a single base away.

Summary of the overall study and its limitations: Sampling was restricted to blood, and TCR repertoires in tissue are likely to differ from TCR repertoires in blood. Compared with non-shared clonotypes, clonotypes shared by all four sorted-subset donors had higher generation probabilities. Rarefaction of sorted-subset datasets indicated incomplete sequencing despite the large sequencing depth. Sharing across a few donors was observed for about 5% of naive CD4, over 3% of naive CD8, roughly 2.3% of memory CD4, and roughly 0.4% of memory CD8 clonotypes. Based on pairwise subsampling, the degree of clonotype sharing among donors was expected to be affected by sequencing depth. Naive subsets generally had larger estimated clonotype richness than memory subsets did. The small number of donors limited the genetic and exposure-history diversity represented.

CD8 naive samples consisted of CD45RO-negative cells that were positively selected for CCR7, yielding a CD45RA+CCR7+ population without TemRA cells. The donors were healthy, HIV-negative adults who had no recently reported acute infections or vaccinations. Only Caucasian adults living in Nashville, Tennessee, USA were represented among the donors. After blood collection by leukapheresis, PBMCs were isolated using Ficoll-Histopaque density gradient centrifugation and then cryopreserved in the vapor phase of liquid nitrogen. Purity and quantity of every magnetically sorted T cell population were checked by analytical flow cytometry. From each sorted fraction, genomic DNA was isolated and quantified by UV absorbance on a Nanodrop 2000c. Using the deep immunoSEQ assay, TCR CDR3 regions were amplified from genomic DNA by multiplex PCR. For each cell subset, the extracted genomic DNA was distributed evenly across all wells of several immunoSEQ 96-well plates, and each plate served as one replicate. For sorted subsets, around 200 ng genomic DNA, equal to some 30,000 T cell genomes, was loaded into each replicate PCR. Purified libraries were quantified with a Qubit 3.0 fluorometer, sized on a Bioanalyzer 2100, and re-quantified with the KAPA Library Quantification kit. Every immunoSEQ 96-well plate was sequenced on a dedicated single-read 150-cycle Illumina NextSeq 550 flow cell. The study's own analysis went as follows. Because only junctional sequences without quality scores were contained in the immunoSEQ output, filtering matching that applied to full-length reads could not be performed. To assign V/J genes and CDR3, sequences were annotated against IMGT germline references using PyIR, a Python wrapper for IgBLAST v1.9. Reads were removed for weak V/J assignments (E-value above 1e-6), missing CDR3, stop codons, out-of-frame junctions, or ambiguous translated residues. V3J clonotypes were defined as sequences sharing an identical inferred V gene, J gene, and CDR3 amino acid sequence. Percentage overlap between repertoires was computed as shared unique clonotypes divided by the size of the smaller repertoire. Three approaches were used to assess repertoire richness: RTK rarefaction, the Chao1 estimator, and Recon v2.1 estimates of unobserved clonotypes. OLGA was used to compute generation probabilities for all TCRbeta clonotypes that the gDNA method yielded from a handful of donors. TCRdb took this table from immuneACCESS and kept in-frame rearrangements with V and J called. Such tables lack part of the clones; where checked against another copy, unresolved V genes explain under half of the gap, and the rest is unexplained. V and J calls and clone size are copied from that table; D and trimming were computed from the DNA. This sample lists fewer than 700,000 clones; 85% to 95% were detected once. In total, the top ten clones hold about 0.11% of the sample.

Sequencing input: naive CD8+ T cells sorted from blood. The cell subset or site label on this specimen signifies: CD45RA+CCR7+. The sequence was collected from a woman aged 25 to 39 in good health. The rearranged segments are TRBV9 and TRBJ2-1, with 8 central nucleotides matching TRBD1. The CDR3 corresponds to CASSVRGQEYNEQFF. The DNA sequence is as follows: TGTGCCAGCAGCGTAAGGGGACAGGAGTACAATGAGCAGTTCTTC.